These T cell receptor beta chains were read from a single sample in a study of shared clonotypes between healthy human individuals. TCRdb keeps only in-frame clones here, not all; method: immunoSEQ multiplex PCR. Altogether 400,000 to 550,000 clones are present, 70% to 85% being singletons, with the ten largest covering approximately 12%. Sequences were obtained from PBMCs. The receptors stem from a woman aged 40 to 50 in good health. Some clones in this sample may be carry-over from other donors' samples. Each CDR3 is given with its conserved first and last residue. The order of the fields is CDR3 protein, CDR3 DNA, D gene, clone size, V gene, J gene. A D gene is named only where the DNA matches it firmly. Clone size is shown for a subset of rows, as once, few, many or a class of expanded clone.

CDR3 protein: CASSSAPTGEETQYF
CDR3 DNA: TGTGCTAGCAGCTCCGCCCCGACAGGGGAAGAGACCCAGTACTTC
D gene: TRBD1
clone size: NA
V gene: TRBV7-7
J gene: TRBJ2-5

CDR3 protein: CASSERTGDTQYF
CDR3 DNA: TGTGCCAGCAGCGAAAGGACAGGCGATACGCAGTATTTT
D gene: TRBD1
clone size: NA
V gene: TRBV5-4
J gene: TRBJ2-3

CDR3 protein: CAISESAGGRSYNEQFF
CDR3 DNA: TGTGCCATCAGTGAGTCCGCGGGAGGTAGGTCCTACAATGAGCAGTTCTTC
D gene: TRBD2
clone size: NA
V gene: TRBV10-3
J gene: TRBJ2-1

CDR3 protein: CASSYGGEETQYF
CDR3 DNA: TGTGCCAGCAGCTATGGGGGGGAAGAGACCCAGTACTTC
D gene: TRBD2
clone size: NA
V gene: TRBV5-4
J gene: TRBJ2-5

CDR3 protein: CASSDAASTEKLFF
CDR3 DNA: TGTGCCAGCAGTGACGCTGCGTCAACTGAAAAACTGTTTTTT
D gene: NA
clone size: NA
V gene: TRBV2
J gene: TRBJ1-4

CDR3 protein: CASSLDRPVGTDTQYF
CDR3 DNA: TGCGCCAGCAGCTTGGACCGCCCTGTTGGCACAGATACGCAGTATTTT
D gene: NA
clone size: NA
V gene: TRBV5-1
J gene: TRBJ2-3

CDR3 protein: CASSPTHGGAWNTIYF
CDR3 DNA: TGTGCCAGCAGTCCCACCCACGGGGGAGCTTGGAACACCATATATTTT
D gene: NA
clone size: few
V gene: TRBV28
J gene: TRBJ1-3

CDR3 protein: CASSFQDRGLYEQYF
CDR3 DNA: TGTGCCAGCAGTTTCCAGGACAGGGGATTGTACGAGCAGTACTTC
D gene: TRBD1
clone size: once
V gene: TRBV6-6
J gene: TRBJ2-7

CDR3 protein: CAISETGEAFF
CDR3 DNA: TGTGCCATCAGTGAGACAGGGGAAGCTTTCTTT
D gene: NA
clone size: NA
V gene: TRBV10-3
J gene: TRBJ1-1

CDR3 protein: CASRRTQETQYF
CDR3 DNA: TGTGCAAGTCGCAGGACACAAGAGACCCAGTACTTC
D gene: NA
clone size: NA
V gene: TRBV12-2
J gene: TRBJ2-5

CDR3 protein: CSAEGRAFEQYF
CDR3 DNA: TGCAGCGCTGAGGGGAGGGCGTTCGAGCAGTACTTC
D gene: TRBD2
clone size: NA
V gene: TRBV29-1
J gene: TRBJ2-7

CDR3 protein: CASSSKTGTSTYEQYF
CDR3 DNA: TGTGCCAGCAGTTCAAAAACAGGGACTAGCACCTACGAGCAGTACTTC
D gene: TRBD2
clone size: NA
V gene: TRBV27
J gene: TRBJ2-7

CDR3 protein: CASSDRGARGTGELFF
CDR3 DNA: TGTGCCAGCAGCGACCGGGGCGCCCGAGGCACCGGGGAGCTGTTTTTT
D gene: NA
clone size: few
V gene: TRBV2
J gene: TRBJ2-2

CDR3 protein: CASRRGAADTQYF
CDR3 DNA: TGTGCCAGCAGGCGGGGGGCCGCAGATACGCAGTATTTT
D gene: TRBD2
clone size: NA
V gene: TRBV6-1
J gene: TRBJ2-3

CDR3 protein: CASSYSNQPQHF
CDR3 DNA: TGTGCCAGCAGCTATAGCAATCAGCCCCAGCATTTT
D gene: NA
clone size: NA
V gene: TRBV28
J gene: TRBJ1-5

CDR3 protein: CASSRVLTATGTQYF
CDR3 DNA: TGTGCCAGCAGTAGAGTATTGACAGCCACAGGTACGCAGTATTTT
D gene: NA
clone size: NA
V gene: TRBV2
J gene: TRBJ2-3

CDR3 protein: CASSSQGTEAFF
CDR3 DNA: TGTGCCAGCAGCTCCCAGGGGACTGAAGCTTTCTTT
D gene: NA
clone size: NA
V gene: TRBV7-9
J gene: TRBJ1-1

CDR3 protein: CASSVGRLAGSNEQFF
CDR3 DNA: TGTGCCAGCAGCGTCGGTAGACTAGCGGGGTCAAATGAGCAGTTCTTC
D gene: TRBD2
clone size: NA
V gene: TRBV9
J gene: TRBJ2-1

CDR3 protein: CASSSYRGSRGTGELFF
CDR3 DNA: TGTGCCAGCAGCTCCTATCGGGGATCTAGGGGGACCGGGGAGCTGTTTTTT
D gene: NA
clone size: NA
V gene: TRBV11-2
J gene: TRBJ2-2

CDR3 protein: CASSPLSGRGYNEQFF
CDR3 DNA: TGTGCCAGCAGTCCACTTAGCGGGAGGGGCTACAATGAGCAGTTCTTC
D gene: TRBD2
clone size: NA
V gene: TRBV28
J gene: TRBJ2-1

CDR3 protein: CATSRVRSRAYEQCF
CDR3 DNA: TGTGCCACCAGCAGAGTTCGGAGCAGAGCCTACGAGCAGTGCTTC
D gene: NA
clone size: NA
V gene: TRBV15
J gene: TRBJ2-7

CDR3 protein: CASSQDQPTSDQQFF
CDR3 DNA: TGCGCCAGCAGCCAAGATCAACCCACCAGCGACCAACAGTTCTTC
D gene: NA
clone size: NA
V gene: TRBV4-1
J gene: TRBJ2-1

CDR3 protein: CASSPSYPGAGRAFF
CDR3 DNA: TGTGCCAGCAGCCCCAGTTACCCAGGGGCAGGGCGGGCTTTCTTT
D gene: NA
clone size: NA
V gene: TRBV9
J gene: TRBJ1-1

CDR3 protein: CASRGWGNTGELFF
CDR3 DNA: TGTGCCAGCCGAGGATGGGGGAACACCGGGGAGCTGTTTTTT
D gene: NA
clone size: NA
V gene: TRBV14
J gene: TRBJ2-2

CDR3 protein: CASSLVGLDNQPQHF
CDR3 DNA: TGTGCCAGCAGCTTAGTAGGGTTGGACAATCAGCCCCAGCATTTT
D gene: NA
clone size: once
V gene: TRBV7-8
J gene: TRBJ1-5

CDR3 protein: CASSFRNNGEQYF
CDR3 DNA: TGCGCCAGCAGCTTCCGCAATAACGGCGAGCAGTACTTC
D gene: NA
clone size: NA
V gene: TRBV5-1
J gene: TRBJ2-7

CDR3 protein: CASSEGWRQGGQPQHF
CDR3 DNA: TGTGCCAGCAGTGAGGGTTGGCGGCAGGGAGGTCAGCCCCAGCATTTT
D gene: NA
clone size: NA
V gene: TRBV2
J gene: TRBJ1-5

CDR3 protein: CASTDHQETQYF
CDR3 DNA: TGCGCCAGCACGGACCATCAAGAGACCCAGTACTTC
D gene: NA
clone size: many
V gene: TRBV5-1
J gene: TRBJ2-5

CDR3 protein: CASSVAGTDNEQFF
CDR3 DNA: TGTGCCAGCTCCGTAGCGGGGACAGACAATGAGCAGTTCTTC
D gene: NA
clone size: NA
V gene: TRBV18
J gene: TRBJ2-1

CDR3 protein: CATSNSRGTTDTQYF
CDR3 DNA: TGTGCCACCAGCAATTCGCGGGGGACCACAGATACGCAGTATTTT
D gene: TRBD2
clone size: NA
V gene: TRBV15
J gene: TRBJ2-3

CDR3 protein: CAGRFGWADTQYF
CDR3 DNA: TGTGCCGGCAGGTTCGGCTGGGCAGATACGCAGTATTTT
D gene: NA
clone size: NA
V gene: TRBV7-9
J gene: TRBJ2-3

CDR3 protein: CASTGTGRDVGYTF
CDR3 DNA: TGTGCCAGCACGGGGACAGGGAGGGACGTTGGCTACACCTTC
D gene: TRBD1
clone size: NA
V gene: TRBV6-5
J gene: TRBJ1-2

CDR3 protein: CSVAIQGVGELFF
CDR3 DNA: TGCAGCGTTGCTATACAGGGAGTCGGGGAGCTGTTTTTT
D gene: NA
clone size: once
V gene: TRBV29-1
J gene: TRBJ2-2

CDR3 protein: CASSYGGFEAKNIQYF
CDR3 DNA: TGTGCCAGCAGCTATGGGGGGTTCGAGGCCAAAAACATTCAGTACTTC
D gene: NA
clone size: NA
V gene: TRBV7-9
J gene: TRBJ2-4

CDR3 protein: CASSLKGPGYGYTF
CDR3 DNA: TGTGCCAGCAGTTTAAAAGGCCCTGGCTATGGCTACACCTTC
D gene: NA
clone size: NA
V gene: TRBV27
J gene: TRBJ1-2

CDR3 protein: CASARGGEPWEQYF
CDR3 DNA: TGTGCCAGCGCTAGGGGGGGGGAACCTTGGGAGCAGTACTTC
D gene: NA
clone size: NA
V gene: TRBV6-5
J gene: TRBJ2-7

CDR3 protein: CASSLGAAREETQYF
CDR3 DNA: TGTGCCAGCAGCTTAGGTGCAGCTCGGGAAGAGACCCAGTACTTC
D gene: NA
clone size: NA
V gene: TRBV7-7
J gene: TRBJ2-5

CDR3 protein: CASSLGWGRSEAFF
CDR3 DNA: TGTGCCAGCAGCTTAGGTTGGGGGCGGAGTGAAGCTTTCTTT
D gene: NA
clone size: NA
V gene: TRBV11-2
J gene: TRBJ1-1

CDR3 protein: CAWSPWTGFNEKLFF
CDR3 DNA: TGTGCCTGGAGTCCTTGGACAGGGTTTAATGAAAAACTGTTTTTT
D gene: TRBD1
clone size: NA
V gene: TRBV30
J gene: TRBJ1-4

CDR3 protein: CASSFDRNYGYTF
CDR3 DNA: TGTGCCAGCAGCTTCGACAGAAACTATGGCTACACCTTC
D gene: NA
clone size: NA
V gene: TRBV7-2
J gene: TRBJ1-2

CDR3 protein: CASSQVLVEKLFF
CDR3 DNA: TGCGCCAGCAGCCAAGTCCTAGTCGAAAAACTGTTTTTT
D gene: NA
clone size: NA
V gene: TRBV4-3
J gene: TRBJ1-4

CDR3 protein: CASSTGNIQYF
CDR3 DNA: TGTGCCAGTTCGACGGGTAACATTCAGTACTTC
D gene: NA
clone size: NA
V gene: TRBV6-6
J gene: TRBJ2-4

CDR3 protein: CASSMTRIPSETQYF
CDR3 DNA: TGTGCCAGTAGTATGACCCGCATACCCTCGGAGACCCAGTACTTC
D gene: NA
clone size: NA
V gene: TRBV19
J gene: TRBJ2-5

CDR3 protein: CASSTTGTSGYNEQFF
CDR3 DNA: TGTGCCAGCAGCACCACCGGGACTAGCGGTTACAATGAGCAGTTCTTC
D gene: TRBD2
clone size: NA
V gene: TRBV11-1
J gene: TRBJ2-1

CDR3 protein: CASSLWTGEETQYF
CDR3 DNA: TGTGCCAGCAGCCTCTGGACAGGGGAGGAGACCCAGTACTTC
D gene: TRBD1
clone size: once
V gene: TRBV7-2
J gene: TRBJ2-5

CDR3 protein: CASSPDPGTSRYEQYF
CDR3 DNA: TGTGCCAGCAGTCCAGACCCCGGGACTAGTCGGTACGAGCAGTACTTC
D gene: TRBD2
clone size: few
V gene: TRBV27
J gene: TRBJ2-7

CDR3 protein: CASSESGQGRHEQYF
CDR3 DNA: TGCGCCAGCAGTGAGTCGGGTCAGGGCCGGCATGAGCAGTACTTC
D gene: NA
clone size: NA
V gene: TRBV10-1
J gene: TRBJ2-7

CDR3 protein: CASSKGLANTGELFF
CDR3 DNA: TGTGCCAGCAGCAAGGGACTAGCGAACACCGGGGAGCTGTTTTTT
D gene: TRBD2
clone size: NA
V gene: TRBV7-2
J gene: TRBJ2-2

CDR3 protein: CASSGRAGVGADTQYF
CDR3 DNA: TGCGCCAGCAGTGGGCGAGCGGGAGTCGGGGCAGATACGCAGTATTTT
D gene: TRBD2
clone size: NA
V gene: TRBV10-2
J gene: TRBJ2-3

CDR3 protein: CASSSLLAGYQETQYF
CDR3 DNA: TGTGCCAGTAGTTCCCTTCTAGCGGGTTATCAAGAGACCCAGTACTTC
D gene: TRBD2
clone size: NA
V gene: TRBV19
J gene: TRBJ2-5

CDR3 protein: CASSLGGLGTEAFF
CDR3 DNA: TGTGCCAGCAGTTTGGGAGGGCTGGGGACTGAAGCTTTCTTT
D gene: NA
clone size: few
V gene: TRBV28
J gene: TRBJ1-1